What follows are 3 T cell receptor beta chains derived from one specimen sequenced in a study of tumor-infiltrating lymphocytes in primary liver carcinoma. From approximately 0.5 ug of total RNA, TCR beta-specific cDNA was reverse-transcribed using a constant-region primer. Three nested multiplex PCR rounds of slightly modified ARM-PCR generated TCR beta libraries. Use of TRBV1-TRBV30 forward primers with a C-beta reverse primer characterized the first two PCR rounds, which lasted nine to eleven cycles each. TCRdb processed the multiplex PCR reads anew with MiXCR; each CDR3 protein has one entry. The sample shows about 180,000 distinct CDR3 sequences, 50% to 75% of them seen only once. Unsorted whole blood yielded the blood RNA, and germline DNA was also extracted. Specimen: peripheral blood. The receptors were sampled from a middle-aged man with primary liver carcinoma and hepatitis B virus infection.

The V call is TRBV6-5, the J call TRBJ2-7; 10 nucleotides match TRBD1. With V trimmed by 2 bases and J by 7 bases, 5 bases remained unmatched. Germline assignment: CDR1 MNHEY and CDR2 SVGAGI. This CDR3 is 14 amino acids long. CDR3 nucleotide sequence: TGTGCCAGCAGTTACGGGACAGGGGAGGATGAGCAGTACTTC. It translates to CASSYGTGEDEQYF.

Note on this clonotype: The junction and the germline gene differ at one end; a read error may be behind it. V gene TRBV4-1 combines with J gene TRBJ1-2, with a weak D call TRBD1 (5 bases). CDR1 MGHRA and CDR2 YSYEKL come from the germline V gene. The CDR3 consists of 19 residues. The CDR3 nucleotides are TGCGCCTGCAGCCAAGGTCGGGGACGTGAGTGGATTACTAACTATGGCTACACCTTC. Translation gives CACSQGRGREWITNYGYTF.

A word on this clonotype: The junction shows a germline mismatch at one end, possibly a read error. The chain couples TRBV11-2 to TRBJ2-1; TRBD2 matches at 7 bases. Germline CDR1 reads SGHAT; CDR2 reads FQNNGV. The CDR3 contains 18 residues. DNA of the CDR3: TGTGTCAGCAGCTTACTAGGTCTTGGGACTAACGGGAACTACGAGCAGTTCTTC. It encodes CVSSLLGLGTNGNYEQFF.